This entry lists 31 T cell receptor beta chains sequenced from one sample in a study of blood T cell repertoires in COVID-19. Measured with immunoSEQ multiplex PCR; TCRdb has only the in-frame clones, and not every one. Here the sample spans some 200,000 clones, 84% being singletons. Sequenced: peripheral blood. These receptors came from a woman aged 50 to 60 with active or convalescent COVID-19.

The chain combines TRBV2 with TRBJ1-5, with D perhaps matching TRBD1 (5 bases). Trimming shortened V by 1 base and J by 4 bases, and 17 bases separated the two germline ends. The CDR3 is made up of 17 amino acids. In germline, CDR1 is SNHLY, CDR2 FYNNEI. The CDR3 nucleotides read TGTGCCAGCAGTGAAGTCGGTGGGGGTGGAGGGAATCAGCCCCAGCATTTT. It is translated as CASSEVGGGGGNQPQHF.

In DNA, the CDR3 is TGTGCCAGCAGCCGTGTACTCAACTACGAGCAGTACGTC. Protein: CASSRVLNYEQYV. This chain connects TRBV7-8 to TRBJ2-7; D gene unclear. V was shortened by 5 bases and J by 3 bases, with 11 bases between the two germline ends. Germline V gene data show CDR1 as SGHVS and CDR2 as FQNEAQ. The CDR3 sequence is 13 residues long.

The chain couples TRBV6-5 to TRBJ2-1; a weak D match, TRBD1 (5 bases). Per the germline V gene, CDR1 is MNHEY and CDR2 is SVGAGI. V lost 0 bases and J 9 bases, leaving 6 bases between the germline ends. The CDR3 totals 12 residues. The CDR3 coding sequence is TGTGCCAGCAGTTACTCAGGGGCTGAGCAGTTCTTC. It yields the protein CASSYSGAEQFF.

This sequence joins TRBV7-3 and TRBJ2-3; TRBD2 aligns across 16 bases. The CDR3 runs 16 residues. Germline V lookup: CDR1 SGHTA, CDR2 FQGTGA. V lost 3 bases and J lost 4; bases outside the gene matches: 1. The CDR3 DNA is TGTGCCAGCAGCTTGGGGACTAGCGGGAGGGCAGATACGCAGTATTTT. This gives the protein CASSLGTSGRADTQYF.

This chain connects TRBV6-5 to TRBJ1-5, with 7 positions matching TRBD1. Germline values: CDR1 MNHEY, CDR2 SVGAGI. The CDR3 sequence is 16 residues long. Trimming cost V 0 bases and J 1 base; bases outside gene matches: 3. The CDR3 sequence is CASSYSEGASNQPQHF. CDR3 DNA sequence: TGTGCCAGCAGTTACTCTGAGGGGGCGAGCAATCAGCCCCAGCATTTT.

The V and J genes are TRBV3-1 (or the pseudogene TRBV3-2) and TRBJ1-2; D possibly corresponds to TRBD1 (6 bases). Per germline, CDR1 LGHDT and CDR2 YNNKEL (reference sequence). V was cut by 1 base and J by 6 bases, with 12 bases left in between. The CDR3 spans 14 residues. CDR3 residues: CASSQGLGADGYTF. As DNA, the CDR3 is TGTGCCAGCAGCCAAGGTCTGGGGGCTGATGGCTACACCTTC.

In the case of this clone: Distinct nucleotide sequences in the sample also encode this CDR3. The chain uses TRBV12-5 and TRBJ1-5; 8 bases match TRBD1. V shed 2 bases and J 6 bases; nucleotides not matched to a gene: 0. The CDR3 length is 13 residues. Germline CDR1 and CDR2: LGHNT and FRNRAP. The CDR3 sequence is CASGLTGGQPQHF. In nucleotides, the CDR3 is TGTGCTAGTGGTTTGACAGGGGGTCAGCCCCAGCATTTT.

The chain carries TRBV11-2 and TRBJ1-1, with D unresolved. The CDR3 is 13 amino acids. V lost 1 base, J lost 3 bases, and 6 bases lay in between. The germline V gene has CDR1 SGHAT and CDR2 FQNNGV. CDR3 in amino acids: CASSLGRYTEAFF. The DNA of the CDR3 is TGTGCCAGCAGCTTAGGGCGGTACACTGAAGCTTTCTTT.

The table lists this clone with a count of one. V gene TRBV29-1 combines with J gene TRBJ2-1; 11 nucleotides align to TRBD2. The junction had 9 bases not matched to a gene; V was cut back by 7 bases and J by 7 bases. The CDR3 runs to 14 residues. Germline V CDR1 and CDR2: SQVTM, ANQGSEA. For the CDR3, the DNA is TGCAGCGACCGGGGACTAGCGGAGGGGAATGAGCAGTTCTTC. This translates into CSDRGLAEGNEQFF.

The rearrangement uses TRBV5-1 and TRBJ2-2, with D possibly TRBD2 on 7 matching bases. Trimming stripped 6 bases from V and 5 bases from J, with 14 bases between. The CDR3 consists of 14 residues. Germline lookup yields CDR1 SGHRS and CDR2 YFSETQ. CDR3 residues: CASKVQGGTGELFF. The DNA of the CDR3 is TGCGCCAGCAAAGTACAGGGAGGGACCGGGGAGCTGTTTTTT.

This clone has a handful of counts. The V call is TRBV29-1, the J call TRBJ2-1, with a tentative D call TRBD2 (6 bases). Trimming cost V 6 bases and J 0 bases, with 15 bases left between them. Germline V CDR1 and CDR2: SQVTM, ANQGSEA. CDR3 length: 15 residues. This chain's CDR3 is CSVVIAVSSYNEQFF. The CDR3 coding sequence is TGCAGCGTAGTAATAGCGGTTAGCTCCTACAATGAGCAGTTCTTC.

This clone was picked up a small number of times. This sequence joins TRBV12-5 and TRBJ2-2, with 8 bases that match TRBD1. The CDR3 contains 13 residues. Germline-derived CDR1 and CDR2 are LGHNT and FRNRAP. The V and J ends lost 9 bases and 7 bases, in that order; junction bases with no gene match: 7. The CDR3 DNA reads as TGTGCTAGCGTCAGGGGGCCAGGCGGGGAGCTGTTTTTT. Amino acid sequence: CASVRGPGGELFF. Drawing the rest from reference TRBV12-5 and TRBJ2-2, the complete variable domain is DARVTQTPRHKVTEMGQEVTMRCQPILGHNTVFWYRQTMMQGLELLAYFRNRAPLDDSGMPKDRFSAEMPDATLATLKIQPSEPRDSAVYFCASVRGPGGELFFGEGSRLTVL.

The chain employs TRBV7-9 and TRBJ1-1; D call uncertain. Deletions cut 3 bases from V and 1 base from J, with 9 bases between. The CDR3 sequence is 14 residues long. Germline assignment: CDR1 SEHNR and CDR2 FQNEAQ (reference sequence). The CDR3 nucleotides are TGTGCCAGCAGCTTTACTTCCAAGAACACTGAAGCTTTCTTT. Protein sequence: CASSFTSKNTEAFF.

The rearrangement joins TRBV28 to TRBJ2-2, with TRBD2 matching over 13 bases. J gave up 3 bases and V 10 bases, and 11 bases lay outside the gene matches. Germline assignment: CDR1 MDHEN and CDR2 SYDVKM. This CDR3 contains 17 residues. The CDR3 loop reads CATLFTSGGADTGELFF. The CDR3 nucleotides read TGTGCCACCTTATTCACTAGCGGGGGGGCCGACACCGGGGAGCTGTTTTTT.

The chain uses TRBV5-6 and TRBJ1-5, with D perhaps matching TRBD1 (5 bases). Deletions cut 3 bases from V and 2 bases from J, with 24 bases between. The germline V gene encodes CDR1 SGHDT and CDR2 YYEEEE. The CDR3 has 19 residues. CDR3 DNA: TGTGCCAGCAGCTCCACAGTCAGAGACAGACCTGAAGGCAATCAGCCCCAGCATTTT. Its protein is CASSSTVRDRPEGNQPQHF.

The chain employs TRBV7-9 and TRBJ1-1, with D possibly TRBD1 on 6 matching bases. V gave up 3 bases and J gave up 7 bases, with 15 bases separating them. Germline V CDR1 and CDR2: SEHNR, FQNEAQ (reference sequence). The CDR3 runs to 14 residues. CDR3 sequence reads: CASSFGGARSEAFF. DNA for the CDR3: TGTGCCAGCAGCTTTGGGGGGGCGCGGAGTGAAGCTTTCTTT.

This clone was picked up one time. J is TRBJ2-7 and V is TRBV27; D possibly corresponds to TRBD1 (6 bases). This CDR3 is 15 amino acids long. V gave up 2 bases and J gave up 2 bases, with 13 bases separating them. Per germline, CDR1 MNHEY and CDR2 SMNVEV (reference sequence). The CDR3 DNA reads TGTGCCAGCAGTTTAGGGGGCGCGACCCCCTACGAGCAGTACTTC. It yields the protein CASSLGGATPYEQYF.

Here the CDR3 DNA reads TGTGCCTGGAGTGCGGGGTCATACTCCTACAATGAGCAGTTCTTC. Amino acid sequence: CAWSAGSYSYNEQFF. The chain uses TRBV30 and TRBJ2-1; a weak D match, TRBD2 (5 bases). This CDR3 region has 15 residues. Trimming pared 1 base from V and 0 bases from J, leaving 10 bases between. The germline gives CDR1 GTSNPN, CDR2 SVGIG (reference sequence).

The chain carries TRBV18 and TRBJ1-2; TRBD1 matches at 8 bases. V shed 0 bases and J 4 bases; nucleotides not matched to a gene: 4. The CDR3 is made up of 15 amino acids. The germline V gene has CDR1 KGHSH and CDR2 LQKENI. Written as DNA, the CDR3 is TGTGCCAGCTCACCACCGACAGGGGAAGGCTATGGCTACACCTTC. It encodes CASSPPTGEGYGYTF.

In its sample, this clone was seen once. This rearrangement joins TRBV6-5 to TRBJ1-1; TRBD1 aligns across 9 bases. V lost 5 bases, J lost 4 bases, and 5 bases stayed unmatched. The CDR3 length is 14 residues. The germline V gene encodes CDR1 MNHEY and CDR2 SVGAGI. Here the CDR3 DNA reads TGTGCCAGCAGTAGGGGACAGGGTGGCACTGAAGCTTTCTTT. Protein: CASSRGQGGTEAFF.

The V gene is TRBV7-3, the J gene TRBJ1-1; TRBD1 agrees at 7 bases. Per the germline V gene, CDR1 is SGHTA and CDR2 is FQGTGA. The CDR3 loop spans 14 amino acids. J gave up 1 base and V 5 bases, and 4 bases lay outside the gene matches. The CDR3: CASSRQGRNTEAFF. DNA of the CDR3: TGTGCCAGCAGCCGACAGGGCAGGAACACTGAAGCTTTCTTT.

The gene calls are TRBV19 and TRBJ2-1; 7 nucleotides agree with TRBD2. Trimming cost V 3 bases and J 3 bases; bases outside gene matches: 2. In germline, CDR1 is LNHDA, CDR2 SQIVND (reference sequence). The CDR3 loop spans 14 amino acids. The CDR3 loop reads CASSILADYNEQFF. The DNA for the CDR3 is TGTGCCAGTAGTATTCTAGCGGACTACAATGAGCAGTTCTTC.

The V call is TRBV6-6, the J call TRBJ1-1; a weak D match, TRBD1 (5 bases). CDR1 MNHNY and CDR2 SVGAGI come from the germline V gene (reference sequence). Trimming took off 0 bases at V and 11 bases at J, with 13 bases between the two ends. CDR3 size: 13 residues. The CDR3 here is CASSYSTDLLAFF. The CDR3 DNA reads TGTGCCAGCAGTTACTCGACAGATTTGTTGGCTTTCTTT.

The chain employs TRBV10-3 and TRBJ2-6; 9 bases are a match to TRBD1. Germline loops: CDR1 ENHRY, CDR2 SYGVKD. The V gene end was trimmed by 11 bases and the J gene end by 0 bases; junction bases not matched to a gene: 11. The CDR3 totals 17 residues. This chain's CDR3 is CAASSRDRVSGANVLTF. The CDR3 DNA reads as TGTGCCGCCTCCTCCCGGGACAGGGTCTCTGGGGCCAACGTCCTGACTTTC.

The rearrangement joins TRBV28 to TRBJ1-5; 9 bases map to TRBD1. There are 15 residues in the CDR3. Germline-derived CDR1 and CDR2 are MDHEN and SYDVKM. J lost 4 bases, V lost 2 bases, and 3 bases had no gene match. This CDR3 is CASSLGGTGNQPQHF. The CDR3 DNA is TGTGCCAGCAGTTTAGGAGGGACAGGGAATCAGCCCCAGCATTTT.

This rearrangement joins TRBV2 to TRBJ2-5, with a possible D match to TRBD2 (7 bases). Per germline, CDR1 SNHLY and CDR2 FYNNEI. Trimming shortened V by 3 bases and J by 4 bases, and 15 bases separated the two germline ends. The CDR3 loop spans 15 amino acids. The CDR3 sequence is CASSDIRGGGETQYF. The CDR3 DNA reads TGTGCCAGCAGTGATATAAGGGGGGGAGGAGAGACCCAGTACTTC.

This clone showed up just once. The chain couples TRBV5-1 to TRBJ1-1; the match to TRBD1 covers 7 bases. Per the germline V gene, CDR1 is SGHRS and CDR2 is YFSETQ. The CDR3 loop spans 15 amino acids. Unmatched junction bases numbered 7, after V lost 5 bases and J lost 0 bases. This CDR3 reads CASRRETGVNTEAFF. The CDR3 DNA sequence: TGCGCCAGCAGACGCGAAACAGGGGTGAACACTGAAGCTTTCTTT.

CDR3 DNA sequence: TGTGCCAGCAGCACCCGGACTAGCGGGTACAATGAGCAGTTCTTC. Encoded protein: CASSTRTSGYNEQFF. The chain uses TRBV11-3 and TRBJ2-1; 11 bases line up with TRBD2. The CDR3 has 15 amino acids. The V gene end was trimmed by 5 bases and the J gene end by 4 bases; junction bases not matched to a gene: 4. CDR1 and CDR2 (germline): SGHNT, YENEEA.

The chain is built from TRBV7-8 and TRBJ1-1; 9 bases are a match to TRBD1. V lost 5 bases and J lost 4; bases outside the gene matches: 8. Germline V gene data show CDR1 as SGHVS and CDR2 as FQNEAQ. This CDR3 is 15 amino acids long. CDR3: CASSPRQGGVTEAFF. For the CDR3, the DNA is TGTGCCAGCAGCCCGCGACAGGGGGGAGTCACTGAAGCTTTCTTT.

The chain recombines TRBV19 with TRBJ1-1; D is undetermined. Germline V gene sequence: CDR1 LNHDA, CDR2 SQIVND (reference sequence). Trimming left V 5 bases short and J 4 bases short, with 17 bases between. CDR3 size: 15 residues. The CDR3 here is CASSPPPGSVTEAFF. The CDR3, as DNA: TGTGCCAGTAGTCCACCCCCGGGATCGGTCACTGAAGCTTTCTTT. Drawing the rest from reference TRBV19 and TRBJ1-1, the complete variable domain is DGGITQSPKYLFRKEGQNVTLSCEQNLNHDAMYWYRQDPGQGLRLIYYSQIVNDFQKGDIAEGYSVSREKKESFPLTVTSAQKNPTAFYLCASSPPPGSVTEAFFGQGTRLTVV.

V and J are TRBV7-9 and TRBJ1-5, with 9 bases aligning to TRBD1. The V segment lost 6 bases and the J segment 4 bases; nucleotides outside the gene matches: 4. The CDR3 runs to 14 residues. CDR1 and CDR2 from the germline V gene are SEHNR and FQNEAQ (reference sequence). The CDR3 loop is CASSAGTGNQPQHF. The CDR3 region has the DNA TGTGCCAGCAGTGCCGGGACAGGGAATCAGCCCCAGCATTTT.